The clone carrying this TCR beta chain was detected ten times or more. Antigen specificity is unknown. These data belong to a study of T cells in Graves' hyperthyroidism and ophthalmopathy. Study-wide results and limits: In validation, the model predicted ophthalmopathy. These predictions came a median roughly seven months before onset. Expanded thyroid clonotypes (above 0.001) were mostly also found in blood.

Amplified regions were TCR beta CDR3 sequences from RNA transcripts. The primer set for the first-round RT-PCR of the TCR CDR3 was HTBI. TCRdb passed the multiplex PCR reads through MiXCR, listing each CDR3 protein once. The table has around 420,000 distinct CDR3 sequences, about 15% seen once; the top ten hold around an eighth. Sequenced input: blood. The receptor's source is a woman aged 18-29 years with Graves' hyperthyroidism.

CDR3 sequence (DNA): TGCGCCAGCAGCTTGTTGGGACTAGCGGGAGGTGGGTCCTACAATGAGCAGTTCTTC. It encodes CASSLLGLAGGGSYNEQFF. The V call is TRBV5-1, the J call TRBJ2-1, with 15 bases that match TRBD2. From germline, CDR1 is SGHRS and CDR2 YFSETQ. V shed 1 base, J shed 1 base, and the junction held 6 bases outside the gene matches. The CDR3 covers 19 residues.